One and the same sample provided the 20 T cell receptor beta chains below, sequenced in a study of cytomegalovirus exposure and HLA in healthy donors. Primers included in the PCR were 60 Vbeta and 13 Jbeta primers. The method was immunoSEQ multiplex PCR; TCRdb's version includes in-frame clones alone and lacks a portion of them. The sample lists about 150,000 clones, about 60% seen once, with roughly 7% in the top ten. Source material: PBMCs. All receptors come from a woman aged 60-75 years in good health and CMV-seropositive.

V is TRBV7-2 and J is TRBJ2-7; possible D gene TRBD2, 6 bases. CDR1 and CDR2 (germline): SGHTA, FQGNSA. The CDR3 totals 17 residues. Trimming removed 1 base from V and 1 base from J, with 17 bases in between. CDR3 sequence reads: CASSLGTWGGASYEQYF. The CDR3 bases are TGTGCCAGCAGCTTAGGGACCTGGGGCGGGGCTTCCTACGAGCAGTACTTC.

Only one count was recorded for this clone. The chain couples TRBV9 to TRBJ2-3, with 9 bases matching TRBD2. The CDR3 is made up of 17 amino acids. Germline V gives CDR1 SGDLS, CDR2 YYNGEE. With 2 bases clipped from V and 2 bases from J, the junction kept 9 bases outside the gene matches. CDR3 amino acids: CASSVFSGSLATDTQYF. CDR3 in DNA: TGTGCCAGCAGCGTCTTTAGCGGGAGTCTTGCCACAGATACGCAGTATTTT.

This clone was observed a single time. The chain recombines TRBV30 with TRBJ1-5; 9 bases align to TRBD1. CDR1 is GTSNPN and CDR2 is SVGIG in the germline V gene (reference sequence). This CDR3 is 14 amino acids long. V lost 2 bases, J lost 5 bases, and 4 bases stayed unmatched. The CDR3 DNA sequence: TGTGCCTGGAGTCCGGGGACAGGGCATCAGCCCCAGCATTTT. It translates to CAWSPGTGHQPQHF.

The chain couples TRBV7-2 to TRBJ2-3, with no clear D. CDR1 and CDR2 from the germline V gene are SGHTA and FQGNSA. There are 13 residues in the CDR3. The germline V and J ends were trimmed by 5 bases and 3 bases, with 9 bases remaining between them. For the CDR3, the DNA is TGTGCCAGCAGCCCCGCACAGACAGATACGCAGTATTTT. Translating it yields CASSPAQTDTQYF.

The chain employs TRBV2 and TRBJ1-1; D is uncertain. Germline lookup yields CDR1 SNHLY and CDR2 FYNNEI. The ends were cut back, 8 bases at V and 1 base at J, with 11 bases in the middle. The CDR3 totals 13 residues. As DNA, the CDR3 is TGTGCCAGCGAGCTGGGCGCGAACACTGAAGCTTTCTTT. This sequence encodes CASELGANTEAFF.

This clone showed up just a few times. This chain links TRBV29-1 with TRBJ1-1; 12 bases agree with TRBD1. This CDR3 comprises 14 residues. V trimming: 4 bases; J trimming: 6 bases; junction bases outside the gene matches: 6. Germline CDR1 and CDR2: SQVTM and ANQGSEA. The CDR3 sequence: CSVGPGQGAPEAFF. CDR3 nucleotide sequence: TGCAGCGTTGGACCGGGACAGGGGGCCCCTGAAGCTTTCTTT.

This clone appeared a single time. This rearrangement joins TRBV2 to TRBJ2-2, with TRBD2 matching over 7 bases. Germline V CDR1 and CDR2: SNHLY, FYNNEI. Trimming at V came to 8 bases and at J to 9 bases, leaving 15 bases not matched to a gene. This CDR3 has 15 amino acids. CDR3 sequence (DNA): TGTGCCAGCGGGGGGTCAGCGGGATTGGTCAGGGAGCTGTTTTTT. This codes for CASGGSAGLVRELFF.

As to this clone: Different DNA sequences within this sample yield the same CDR3. The V call is TRBV4-1, the J call TRBJ1-1; no reliable D call. CDR1 MGHRA and CDR2 YSYEKL come from the germline V gene. This CDR3 is 15 amino acids long. V lost 1 base and J 1 base, leaving 10 bases between the germline ends. The CDR3 bases are TGCGCCAGCAGCCAAGTTCCCGGGGAGAACACTGAAGCTTTCTTT. Amino acid sequence: CASSQVPGENTEAFF.

The chain couples TRBV7-6 to TRBJ2-1, with 7 positions matching TRBD2. The CDR3 is 16 residues long. The germline V gene encodes CDR1 SGHVS and CDR2 FNYEAQ. The J segment lost 6 bases and the V segment lost 5 bases, leaving 13 bases of the junction unmatched. The CDR3 here is CASSPYAGEMSNEQFF. The DNA for the CDR3 is TGTGCCAGCAGCCCATATGCGGGAGAAATGAGCAATGAGCAGTTCTTC.

The chain links TRBV7-9 to TRBJ2-7, with a possible D match to TRBD2 (5 bases). Deletions cut 6 bases from V and 6 bases from J, with 18 bases between. Germline CDR1 SEHNR, CDR2 FQNEAQ (reference sequence). The CDR3 has 14 amino acids. In DNA form, the CDR3 reads TGTGCCAGCAGTCTGCTTTCCCCCGGAGGCGAGCAGTACTTC. The encoded protein is CASSLLSPGGEQYF.

The chain is built from TRBV27 and TRBJ1-1, with D possibly TRBD1 on 6 matching bases. The V gene lost 6 bases and the J gene lost 3 bases, with 14 bases spanning the gap. CDR1 is MNHEY, CDR2 SMNVEV, per germline (reference sequence). The CDR3 has 14 amino acids. CDR3 loop: CASSLAGVYTEAFF. CDR3 sequence (DNA): TGTGCCAGCAGCCTCGCAGGGGTTTACACTGAAGCTTTCTTT.

This rearrangement joins TRBV18 to TRBJ2-7, with D possibly TRBD2 on 5 matching bases. The V gene lost 3 bases and the J gene lost 3 bases, with 9 bases spanning the gap. Germline loops: CDR1 KGHSH, CDR2 LQKENI. CDR3 size: 13 residues. As DNA, the CDR3 is TGTGCCAGCTCACCTTCTACTAGCTACGAGCAGTACTTC. Translated, it gives CASSPSTSYEQYF.

This chain uses TRBV5-6 with TRBJ1-2; no clear D. The CDR3 extends over 12 amino acids. Germline-derived CDR1 and CDR2 are SGHDT and YYEEEE. The V end lost 5 bases, the J end lost 7 bases, and 12 bases lay between the germline ends. The CDR3 DNA reads TGTGCCAGCAGTTTTGCCGCCAGTGGCTACACCTTC. Encoded protein: CASSFAASGYTF.

J is TRBJ1-1 and V is TRBV6-5; the D is unclear. The germline gives CDR1 MNHEY, CDR2 SVGAGI. The ends were cut back, 3 bases at V and 0 bases at J, with 14 bases in the middle. The CDR3 consists of 16 residues. The CDR3 loop reads CASSYFQAPMNTEAFF. CDR3 bases: TGTGCCAGCAGTTATTTCCAGGCCCCTATGAACACTGAAGCTTTCTTT.

V is TRBV28 and J is TRBJ2-5; TRBD2 might be the D (6 bases). CDR3 size: 15 residues. In germline, CDR1 is MDHEN, CDR2 SYDVKM. V was shortened by 5 bases and J by 4 bases, with 17 bases between the two germline ends. The CDR3 DNA reads as TGTGCCAGCAGTCCCGCCACGAATAGCGGAGAGACCCAGTACTTC. Its translation is CASSPATNSGETQYF.

V and J are TRBV5-4 and TRBJ2-5; tentatively, D is TRBD1 (6 bases). The germline V and J ends were trimmed by 3 bases and 5 bases, with 26 bases remaining between them. There are 18 residues in the CDR3. In germline, CDR1 is SGHNT, CDR2 YYREEE (reference sequence). The CDR3: CASSSETGTFAIGETQYF. CDR3 coding DNA: TGTGCCAGCAGCTCGGAAACCGGGACATTCGCTATAGGGGAGACCCAGTACTTC.

CDR3: CSVELEGKETQYF. The CDR3 region has the DNA TGCAGCGTTGAACTGGAGGGGAAGGAGACCCAGTACTTC. The chain uses TRBV29-1 and TRBJ2-5, with D possibly TRBD2 on 6 matching bases. Germline V gene sequence: CDR1 SQVTM, CDR2 ANQGSEA. The CDR3 is made up of 13 amino acids. Trimming removed 2 bases from V and 5 bases from J, with 12 bases in between.

This clone appeared a single time. CDR3 in amino acids: CASSDEADYNEQFF. Written as DNA, the CDR3 is TGCGCCAGCAGTGATGAAGCGGACTACAATGAGCAGTTCTTC. This chain uses TRBV10-1 with TRBJ2-1; D is possibly TRBD2 (5 bases). The CDR3 totals 14 residues. Deletions cut 3 bases from V and 3 bases from J, with 9 bases between. Per germline, CDR1 WNHNN and CDR2 SYGVQD (reference sequence).

The rearrangement joins TRBV18 to TRBJ1-2, with D possibly TRBD1 on 5 matching bases. The CDR3 runs 14 residues. CDR1 and CDR2 (germline): KGHSH, LQKENI. Trimming removed 0 bases from V and 8 bases from J, with 13 bases in between. The CDR3 DNA reads as TGTGCCAGCTCACCACCCGGTCAGGGTGACGGCTACACCTTC. It is translated as CASSPPGQGDGYTF.

J is TRBJ2-5 and V is TRBV2, with TRBD2 matching 13 bases. The end of the DNA fits TRBJ2-7 better, so the J call may be wrong. CDR1 is SNHLY and CDR2 is FYNNEI in the germline V gene. This CDR3 region has 14 residues. The CDR3 here is CASRWTSGRYEQYF. The DNA of the CDR3 is TGTGCCAGCAGATGGACTAGCGGGAGATACGAGCAGTACTTC.